This is a list of T cell receptor beta chains from one sample in a study of blood T cell repertoires in COVID-19. Assay: immunoSEQ multiplex PCR; the TCRdb copy retains only in-frame clones and omits some. This table has around 250,000 clones, over 75% appearing once. Sequenced material: peripheral blood. Source of these receptors: a man between 25 and 39 years old who had recovered from COVID-19. Each CDR3 is given with its conserved first and last residue. D genes are given only for firm matches. Only some rows state a clone size, as once, few, many or a class for expanded clones.

len	v_gene	abundance	d_gene	j_gene	CDR3aa	CDR3nt
11	TRBV7-6	NA	NA	TRBJ2-7	CASSSNYEQYF	TGTGCCAGCAGCTCCAACTACGAGCAGTACTTC
16	TRBV5-6	NA	NA	TRBJ2-1	CASSLALRGRNNEQFF	TGTGCCAGCAGCTTGGCATTGCGGGGGCGGAACAATGAGCAGTTCTTC
16	TRBV7-9	few	TRBD1	TRBJ1-4	CASSSTPGQGNEKLFF	TGTGCCAGCAGCTCGACCCCGGGACAGGGCAACGAAAAACTGTTTTTT
15	TRBV9	NA	NA	TRBJ1-4	CASSAPGHTNEKLFF	TGTGCCAGCAGCGCACCGGGACACACTAATGAAAAACTGTTTTTT
14	TRBV5-1	NA	TRBD1	TRBJ2-5	CASSATGVGETQYF	TGCGCCAGCAGCGCCACAGGGGTTGGAGAGACCCAGTACTTC
15	TRBV6-1	NA	NA	TRBJ1-4	CASSEVRVFSEKLFF	TGTGCCAGCAGTGAAGTGAGGGTTTTTTCTGAAAAACTGTTTTTT
15	TRBV7-9	few	NA	TRBJ2-5	CASSLGSEGQETQYF	TGTGCCAGCAGCTTAGGTAGCGAGGGCCAAGAGACCCAGTACTTC
14	TRBV7-6	NA	NA	TRBJ2-5	CASSFRGAGETQYF	TGTGCCAGCAGCTTCAGGGGGGCGGGAGAGACCCAGTACTTC
14	TRBV9	NA	NA	TRBJ1-1	CASSTGPGDTEAFF	TGTGCCAGCAGCACCGGGCCAGGGGACACTGAAGCTTTCTTT
15	TRBV5-3	NA	NA	TRBJ1-1	CARRYHGARNTEAFF	TGTGCCAGAAGGTATCATGGGGCCCGGAACACTGAAGCTTTCTTT
15	TRBV9	NA	NA	TRBJ1-1	CASSVEGGMNTEAFF	TGTGCCAGCAGCGTAGAAGGGGGAATGAACACTGAAGCTTTCTTT
16	TRBV25-1	once	NA	TRBJ2-2	CASSEFVKGSSGELFF	TGTGCCAGCAGTGAATTCGTAAAGGGGTCGAGCGGGGAGCTGTTTTTT
14	TRBV3-1/TRBV3-2	NA	NA	TRBJ2-1	CASSPQWSGNEQFF	TGTGCCAGCAGCCCACAATGGTCAGGGAATGAGCAGTTCTTC
17	TRBV19	NA	NA	TRBJ1-2	CASTRGPGEGANYGYTF	TGTGCCAGTACGCGGGGGCCGGGAGAGGGAGCTAACTATGGCTACACCTTC
14	TRBV5-1	NA	NA	TRBJ1-1	CASSRGGLNTEAFF	TGCGCCAGCTCTAGGGGGGGATTGAACACTGAAGCTTTCTTT
17	TRBV5-1	NA	TRBD2	TRBJ2-3	CASSQGTSGGPTDTQYF	TGCGCCAGCAGCCAAGGGACTAGCGGGGGACCCACAGATACGCAGTATTTT
15	TRBV6-5	NA	TRBD2	TRBJ2-7	CASRGTSGAPYEQYF	TGTGCCAGCAGGGGGACTAGCGGGGCCCCCTACGAGCAGTACTTC
15	TRBV3-1/TRBV3-2	NA	NA	TRBJ1-2	CASSGAAGAKDGYTF	TGTGCCAGCAGCGGCGCGGCGGGGGCGAAGGATGGCTACACCTTC
15	TRBV19	NA	NA	TRBJ1-6	CASSIDLTANSPLHF	TGTGCCAGTAGTATAGACTTAACAGCCAATTCACCCCTCCACTTT
16	TRBV25-1	once	NA	TRBJ1-1	CASSEWSAGRITEAFF	TGTGCCAGCAGTGAATGGTCCGCAGGGAGGATCACTGAAGCTTTCTTT
14	TRBV28	NA	TRBD1	TRBJ1-6	CASSLFQDRGPLHF	TGTGCCAGCAGTTTATTTCAGGACAGGGGACCCCTCCACTTT
15	TRBV4-2	NA	NA	TRBJ2-5	CASSTTGVLVETQYF	TGTGCCAGCAGTACGACAGGAGTTTTAGTGGAGACCCAGTACTTC
17	TRBV6-1	few	NA	TRBJ2-1	CASSESGVGSSYNEQFF	TGTGCCAGCAGTGAATCAGGGGTGGGCAGCTCCTACAATGAGCAGTTCTTC
11	TRBV29-1	few	NA	TRBJ2-5	CSVRPEETQYF	TGCAGCGTGCGCCCCGAGGAGACCCAGTACTTC
15	TRBV2	NA	NA	TRBJ1-1	CASRERWGENTEAFF	TGTGCCAGCAGAGAAAGGTGGGGCGAAAACACTGAAGCTTTCTTT
13	TRBV6-1	few	TRBD1	TRBJ1-1	CASSEDRGTEAFF	TGTGCCAGCAGTGAGGACAGGGGCACTGAAGCTTTCTTT
18	TRBV19	NA	TRBD1	TRBJ2-4	CASSFGTDIRGAKNIQYF	TGTGCCAGTAGTTTCGGGACAGATATTCGCGGGGCCAAAAACATTCAGTACTTC
14	TRBV5-4	NA	TRBD1	TRBJ1-5	CASSAYRGTQPQHF	TGTGCCAGCAGCGCATACAGGGGAACTCAGCCCCAGCATTTT
14	TRBV19	NA	TRBD1	TRBJ1-2	CASTPRDSPYGYTF	TGTGCCAGTACCCCCCGGGACAGCCCCTATGGCTACACCTTC
16	TRBV2	many	NA	TRBJ1-5	CASSEIGAQGNQPQHF	TGTGCCAGCAGTGAGATTGGGGCGCAGGGAAATCAGCCCCAGCATTTT
14	TRBV5-1	few	NA	TRBJ1-1	CASSLQGSDTEAFF	TGCGCCAGCAGCTTGCAGGGATCGGACACTGAAGCTTTCTTT
13	TRBV29-1	NA	NA	TRBJ1-1	CSVEFRVNTEAFF	TGCAGCGTTGAATTTCGAGTGAACACTGAAGCTTTCTTT
16	TRBV4-1	NA	NA	TRBJ1-5	CASSQISRWPGQPQHF	TGCGCCAGCAGCCAAATATCTAGATGGCCCGGTCAGCCCCAGCATTTT
16	TRBV9	NA	NA	TRBJ1-4	CASSVGGLRTNEKLFF	TGTGCCAGCAGCGTAGGAGGGTTGAGGACTAATGAAAAACTGTTTTTT
16	TRBV6-1	NA	NA	TRBJ1-3	CASSEIPGDSGNTIYF	TGTGCCAGCAGTGAAATCCCAGGGGATTCTGGAAACACCATATATTTT
12	TRBV10-3	NA	NA	TRBJ1-2	CAISEYRDGYTF	TGTGCCATCAGTGAGTACAGGGATGGCTACACCTTC
14	TRBV7-3	NA	NA	TRBJ1-1	CASSLQGMNTEAFF	TGTGCCAGCAGCTTACAGGGGATGAACACTGAAGCTTTCTTT
17	TRBV18	NA	TRBD1	TRBJ2-2	CASSPPSTGGTTGELFF	TGTGCCAGCTCACCACCGTCTACAGGGGGTACCACCGGGGAGCTGTTTTTT